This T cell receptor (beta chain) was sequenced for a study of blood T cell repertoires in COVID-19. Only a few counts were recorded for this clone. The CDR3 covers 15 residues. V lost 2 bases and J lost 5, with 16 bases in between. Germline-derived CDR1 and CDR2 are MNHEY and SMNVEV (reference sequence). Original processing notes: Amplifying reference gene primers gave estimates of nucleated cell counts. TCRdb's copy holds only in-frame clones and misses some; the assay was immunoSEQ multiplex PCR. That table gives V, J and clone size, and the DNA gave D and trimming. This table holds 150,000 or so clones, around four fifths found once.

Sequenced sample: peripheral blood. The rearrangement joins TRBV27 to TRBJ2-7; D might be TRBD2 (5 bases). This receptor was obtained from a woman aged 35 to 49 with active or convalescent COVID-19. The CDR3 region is CASSLIPDSGDEQYF. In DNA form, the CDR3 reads TGTGCCAGCAGTTTAATCCCGGACTCAGGCGACGAGCAGTACTTC.